This T cell receptor (beta chain) was identified during a study of T cell responses to AZD1222 COVID-19 vaccine. The CDR3 is made up of 13 amino acids. Trimming pared 1 base from V and 7 bases from J, leaving 8 bases between. Germline V gives CDR1 SGHVS, CDR2 FQNEAQ. This clone was seen only once. Using immunoSEQ multiplex PCR, the repertoire was profiled, and TCRdb retains in-frame clones only, with some absent. The sample carries fewer than 200,000 clones, 80% to 90% recorded once. The sample here was peripheral blood, taken on day 0 of AZD1222 vaccination. V gene TRBV7-8 combines with J gene TRBJ2-1; perhaps TRBD1 as D (5 bases). The sequence was collected from an adult in good health. Here the CDR3 reads CASSLGRTNEQFF. The CDR3 bases are TGTGCCAGCAGCTTAGGTCGGACAAATGAGCAGTTCTTC. The complete variable domain, with remaining parts taken from reference TRBV7-8 and TRBJ2-1, reads GAGVSQSPRYKVAKRGQDVALRCDPISGHVSLFWYQQALGQGPEFLTYFQNEAQLDKSGLPSDRFFAERPEGSVSTLKIQRTQQEDSAVYLCASSLGRTNEQFFGPGTRLTVL.